The 4 T cell receptor beta chains listed next were all sequenced from one sample in a study of blood T cell repertoires in COVID-19. The protocol was immunoSEQ multiplex PCR, while the TCRdb copy is restricted to in-frame clones and leaves out a portion. The sample has about 220,000 clones, approximately 90% seen once; the top ten hold approximately 3.5%. Material: PBMCs or T cells enriched from blood (not recorded which). Every receptor here comes from a woman aged 18 to 35 in a cohort exposed to, infected with or recovered from COVID-19 (not recorded which).

V gene TRBV5-1 combines with J gene TRBJ1-2; 12 bases agree with TRBD1. After removal of 4 bases from V and 3 bases from J, the junction contained 16 bases not matched to a gene. There are 19 residues in the CDR3. Germline V lookup: CDR1 SGHRS, CDR2 YFSETQ. DNA of the CDR3: TGCGCCAGCAGCCCACAATTTTCCGGGACAGGGGGCGCCGACTATGGCTACACCTTC. This translates into CASSPQFSGTGGADYGYTF.

The chain uses TRBV28 and TRBJ1-4, with 8 bases fitting TRBD1. CDR3 length: 13 residues. Germline V gives CDR1 MDHEN, CDR2 SYDVKM. V trimming: 4 bases; J trimming: 6 bases; junction bases outside the gene matches: 1. The CDR3 is CASSWDRYEKLFF. CDR3 DNA sequence: TGTGCCAGCAGTTGGGACAGGTATGAAAAACTGTTTTTT. The full variable domain, its missing parts supplied by reference TRBV28 and TRBJ1-4, is DVKVTQSSRYLVKRTGEKVFLECVQDMDHENMFWYRQDPGLGLRLIYFSYDVKMKEKGDIPEGYSVSREKKERFSLILESASTNQTSMYLCASSWDRYEKLFFGSGTQLSVL.

The chain is built from TRBV6-5 and TRBJ1-1; D is unresolved. The CDR3 is made up of 13 amino acids. The ends were cut back, 7 bases at V and 5 bases at J, with 14 bases in the middle. The germline CDR1 and CDR2 sequences are MNHEY and SVGAGI. The CDR3 is CASTRQVGTEAFF. Written as DNA, the CDR3 is TGTGCCAGCACCCGGCAGGTTGGGACTGAAGCTTTCTTT.

The CDR3 loop reads CASSLSGTSRGDTQYF. For the CDR3, the DNA is TGTGCCAGCAGCTTATCCGGGACTAGCCGGGGAGATACGCAGTATTTT. The V call is TRBV5-6, the J call TRBJ2-3, with TRBD2 identical over 9 bases. Looked up from germline, CDR1 is SGHDT and CDR2 is YYEEEE. The CDR3 contains 16 residues. Losses at the gene ends were 2 bases for V and 5 bases for J; bases not matched to a gene: 9.